This T cell receptor (beta chain) stems from a study of cytomegalovirus exposure and HLA in healthy donors. Study summary: Genotyping of nearly 400 donors showed that approximately 83% belonged to the Caucasian-associated ancestry cluster.

This clone occurred a few times. The ends lost 2 bases at V and 1 base at J; junction bases unmatched: 1. The CDR3 sequence is 15 residues long. Per germline, CDR1 SGHKS and CDR2 YYEKEE (reference sequence). The primer mix had 60 Vbeta and 13 Jbeta primers. TCRdb keeps only in-frame clones here, not all; method: immunoSEQ multiplex PCR. The sample carries some 90,000 clones, 80% recorded once. The origin of this receptor is a man aged 50 to 60 in good health and CMV-seropositive. The J gene is TRBJ2-2, the V gene TRBV5-5; 8 bases agree with TRBD1. Sequencing was carried out using PBMCs. The CDR3 coding sequence is TGTGCCAGCAGCTTAGGACAGGGGAACACCGGGGAGCTGTTTTTT. This codes for CASSLGQGNTGELFF.